This record concerns one T cell receptor beta chain sequence. Its antigen remains unknown. CDR1 SGHAT and CDR2 FQNNGV come from the germline V gene. The CDR3 is 14 amino acids. Trimming removed 5 bases at V and 4 bases at J, with 15 bases between. The record originates from a study of OX40 agonist ivuxolimab in advanced cancers. Study outcomes and limitations: Average numbers of expanded clones were greater in CD8+ T cells than in CD4+.

Assay: immunoSEQ multiplex PCR; the TCRdb copy retains only in-frame clones and omits some. Among 70,000 to 95,000 clones listed, 92% were seen once. This receptor was identified in an adult with an advanced solid tumor such as melanoma, head and neck, liver or kidney cancer. The chain combines TRBV11-2 with TRBJ2-7, with D perhaps matching TRBD1 (6 bases). The source material was CD4+ or CD8+ T cells sorted from blood, sampled in a trial of the OX40 agonist ivuxolimab. The CDR3: CASSPTTGKYEQYF. The CDR3 DNA reads TGTGCCAGCAGCCCCACGACAGGAAAGTACGAGCAGTACTTC. The full variable domain, rest sourced from reference TRBV11-2 and TRBJ2-7, is EAGVAQSPRYKIIEKRQSVAFWCNPISGHATLYWYQQILGQGPKLLIQFQNNGVVDDSQLPKDRFSAERLKGVDSTLKIQPAKLEDSAVYLCASSPTTGKYEQYFGPGTRLTVT.